This TCR beta chain stems from a study of blood T cell repertoires in COVID-19. The length of the CDR3 is 12 residues. V lost 7 bases and J 3 bases, leaving 12 bases between the germline ends. The germline gives CDR1 SQVTM, CDR2 ANQGSEA. The repertoire was sequenced with immunoSEQ multiplex PCR; TCRdb's copy has only in-frame clones and lacks some. In the table there are about 200,000 clones, around 81% of which are singletons. This clone was picked up a small number of times. This TCR was sampled from a woman between 70 and 85 years old with acute or convalescent COVID-19. Input material: peripheral blood. The V call is TRBV29-1, the J call TRBJ1-2; D uncertain. The CDR3 nucleotides read TGCAGCGCTCAACAGTCCGACTATGGCTACACCTTC. Amino acids: CSAQQSDYGYTF.